This note documents a single T cell receptor (beta chain) sequence. In this sample, this clonotype turned up once. Its antigen has not been determined. Qualities for individual bases were not recorded, and no much larger clone is one base off. A lone read gives weak evidence. CDR1 and CDR2 are drawn from the germline V gene: SGHVS, FNYEAQ. CDR3 length: 14 amino acids, cysteine to phenylalanine. The only DNA kept is the CDR3, 42 bases in frame from the first base. Cut back by 1 base and 4 bases, the V and J ends lie 10 bases apart. This record belongs to a study of CD8 T cells in Susac syndrome (dated by TCRdb to about 2019). Regarding the complete study: Repertoire sequencing was used to test whether CD8+ T cell activation and differentiation in Susac syndrome was antigen driven.

RNA was extracted using the RNeasy kit, and about 0.45 to 1 microgram was reverse transcribed with random hexamers. The immunoSEQ multiplex PCR assay, covering 54 Vbeta and 13 Jbeta segments, was used to amplify TCR beta CDR3 regions. To correct PCR amplification bias, a synthetic template baseline was used for both primer optimization and computational correction. From the authors' description of their analysis: Only productive sequences were kept, with reads annotated to V, D and J genes according to IMGT and analyzed in immunoSEQ Analyzer. Clonality was computed as one minus Shannon entropy normalized by log2 of the number of productive unique sequences. For each patient and control, public and private clones were evaluated among the 100 most prevalent clones. A clone was defined as Susac-specific if it was absent from the healthy and MS cohorts, from roughly 1,000 published viral clones and from other ImmuneACCESS disease sequences. In-frame beta chains were kept once TCRdb had trimmed the public reads at Q25 with fastp and called clones with MiXCR. For every CDR3 protein sequence, its rows merge into one entry that carries the most common genes and DNA. The V and J calls were not made by the authors but by TCRdb's processing. A total of about 250,000 distinct CDR3 sequences appear in this sample, around 95% of them only once. 0.065% to 0.08% of the sample goes to the ten largest clones.

What the research found in general, with its limitations: The study acknowledged that relatively few individuals were included in the TCR sequencing and HLA analysis.

Peripheral blood CD8+ and CD4+ T cells from healthy donors, Susac syndrome patients and multiple sclerosis patients were profiled by high-throughput TCR beta sequencing. Multiple sclerosis controls were treatment-naive patients with stable or active relapsing-remitting disease fulfilling revised McDonald criteria. Bulk CD8+ and CD4+ T cells were purified by magnetic negative isolation, whereas CD8+ TEMRA cells were enriched by FACS. Blood was collected in EDTA tubes and processed within 24 hours, with PBMCs isolated through density gradient centrifugation. PBMCs intended for TCR sequencing were cryopreserved in liquid nitrogen and thawed later in a water bath at 37 degrees C. A purity of at least 90% was achieved for sorted or isolated CD4+, CD8+ and CD8+ TEMRA cells.

The clonotype comes from a human donor with multiple sclerosis. Sequencing was done on a sample of CD4+ T cells from PBMCs. Here the chain combines TRBV7-6 and TRBJ1-2; no confident D gene assignment can be made. In nucleotides, the sequence is TGTGCCAGCAGCTTAGACATCTTAACCTATGGCTACACCTTC. Translated, this is CASSLDILTYGYTF.